This TCR beta chain is from a study of blood T cell repertoires in COVID-19. Across the study: In each case, the material was cDNA or gDNA derived from T cells, B-cell-depleted T cells, or PBMCs.

TCRdb's table, derived via immunoSEQ multiplex PCR, lists solely in-frame clones and lacks some. Of tens of thousands of clones in the sample, around 92% are singletons; the top ten hold about 2.5%. Germline assignment: CDR1 SEHNR and CDR2 FQNEAQ (reference sequence). The CDR3 contains 14 residues. Trimming removed 7 bases at V and 0 bases at J, with 11 bases between. The sequencing input was peripheral blood. This receptor was identified in a man aged 50 to 60 with COVID-19, enrolled during active disease. The V call is TRBV7-9, the J call TRBJ2-3, with D possibly matching TRBD1 (6 bases). In nucleotides, the CDR3 is TGTGCCAGCACCCTCAGGGGTAGCACAGATACGCAGTATTTT. This sequence encodes CASTLRGSTDTQYF.